This T cell receptor (beta chain) originates from a study of cytomegalovirus exposure and HLA in healthy donors. Donors were nominally healthy when sampled, though unrecorded immune exposures were likely. CDR3 length: 16 residues. V lost 0 bases and J 6 bases, leaving 15 bases between the germline ends. Amplification used 60 Vbeta primers and 13 Jbeta primers. Some clones are missing from TCRdb's copy, which holds only in-frame ones; the method was immunoSEQ multiplex PCR. Here the sample spans about 160,000 clones, around four fifths being singletons. V usage is TRBV5-3 and J usage is TRBJ2-2, with a possible D match to TRBD2 (6 bases). TRBV5-3 is labeled an ORF, and its function is uncertain. This sequence was found in a female donor in good health and CMV-seronegative. Material: PBMCs. This CDR3 is CARSLVRHPGAGELFF. The CDR3 DNA is TGTGCCAGAAGCTTGGTGCGACACCCGGGGGCCGGGGAGCTGTTTTTT.